This is a list of T cell receptor beta chains from one sample in a study of T cells after yellow fever vaccination. Each CDR3 protein gets one entry after TCRdb re-called the 5' RACE reads with MiXCR. The table lists more than 55,000 distinct CDR3 sequences, 7.4% of them singletons. Sequences were derived from CD8+ T cells sorted from PBMCs, sampled 15 days after the yellow fever booster vaccination. The receptor set was obtained from a man aged 30-40 years who received the YFV17D yellow fever vaccine. CDR3s include the opening cysteine and the closing phenylalanine or tryptophan. A D gene is named only where the DNA matches it firmly. Some rows have no size entry. The others give once, few or many, or a class for an expanded clone.

many	TRBV5-1	TRBD2	TRBJ2-4	TGCGCCAGCAGCTTAGGCGATAGCGGGGCAGCCAAAAACATTCAGTACTTC	CASSLGDSGAAKNIQYF
many	TRBV4-3	TRBD1	TRBJ1-1	TGCGCCAGCAGCCAAGATGGATTAGGGACAGCCAACACTGAAGCTTTCTTT	CASSQDGLGTANTEAFF
many	TRBV7-9	TRBD1	TRBJ1-1	TGTGCCAGCAGCATAGGGACAGGGGGAGAAGCTTTCTTT	CASSIGTGGEAFF
many	TRBV25-1	.	TRBJ1-2	TGTGCCAGCAGTGGAACGGACGACAAGTTACTCTATGGCTACACCTTC	CASSGTDDKLLYGYTF
few	TRBV3-1	TRBD2	TRBJ2-5	TGTGCCAGCAGCCAAGTCGGGCGGGAGCGGGAGACCCAGTACTTC	CASSQVGRERETQYF
many	TRBV21-1	.	TRBJ2-3	TGTGCCAGCAGCAATAATGGAGCGGGGGTACTAGGTACGCAGTATTTT	CASSNNGAGVLGTQYF
few	TRBV27	.	TRBJ2-5	TGTGCCAGCAGTTTATTTTCCTCAACGCAAGAGACCCAGTACTTC	CASSLFSSTQETQYF
many	TRBV29-1	.	TRBJ2-7	TGCAGCGTGCCCGGGACCTCATCCTACGAGCAGTACTTC	CSVPGTSSYEQYF
many	TRBV9	.	TRBJ1-5	TGTGCCAGCAGCGTCGACGGGGCCGTACAGCCCCAGCATTTT	CASSVDGAVQPQHF
.	TRBV6-5	TRBD1	TRBJ2-7	TGTGCCAGCAGCCACGGGACAGGGGTCCACGAGCAGTACTTC	CASSHGTGVHEQYF
many	TRBV7-9	TRBD2	TRBJ2-1	TGTGCCAGCAGCCAGGCCGGGACTAGCGGTGGGGTGCAGTTCTTC	CASSQAGTSGGVQFF
many	TRBV5-4	.	TRBJ2-5	TGTGCCAGCAGCTTTTGGGGGAGAGCTCGCCCGGAGACCCAGTACTTC	CASSFWGRARPETQYF
.	TRBV5-4	.	TRBJ1-1	TGTGCCAGCAGCGCCAACACTGAAGCTTTCTTT	CASSANTEAFF
many	TRBV6-2/TRBV6-3	TRBD2	TRBJ2-7	TGTGCCAGCCGAACGACCAGACTAGCGGGAGAGAAATTCTACGAGCAGTACTTC	CASRTTRLAGEKFYEQYF
many	TRBV20-1	.	TRBJ2-5	TGCAGTGCTAGGGATAACCCAGAGACCCAGTACTTC	CSARDNPETQYF
many	TRBV9	.	TRBJ2-1	TGTGCCAGCAGCGTGGGACAAGGACTCGATGAGCAGTTCTTC	CASSVGQGLDEQFF
few	TRBV27	.	TRBJ2-7	TGTGCCAGCAACAAGGACAGTAAATTCCACGAGCAGTACTTC	CASNKDSKFHEQYF